This is a list of T cell receptor beta chains from one sample in a study of T cells after yellow fever vaccination. TCRdb processed the 5' RACE reads anew with MiXCR; each CDR3 protein has one entry. The sample carries under 150,000 distinct CDR3 sequences, about 8% recorded once. This sample comprised CD4+ T cells sorted from PBMCs, obtained 5 days after the yellow fever booster vaccination. All receptors derive from a man aged 25 to 40 who received the YFV17D yellow fever vaccine. The CDR3 runs from the conserved cysteine through the conserved F or W. D genes are given only for firm matches. Clone size, where shown, is once, few, many, or a class for clones that have expanded.

V gene: TRBV28
J gene: TRBJ2-7
clone size: few
D gene: .
CDR3 protein: CASSSPGRSYEQYF
CDR3 DNA: TGTGCCAGCAGTTCCCCCGGGCGGAGCTACGAGCAGTACTTC

V gene: TRBV20-1
J gene: TRBJ2-1
clone size: few
D gene: .
CDR3 protein: CSASFGGIQPVF
CDR3 DNA: TGCAGTGCTAGTTTTGGCGGCATACAGCCGGTCTTC

V gene: TRBV27
J gene: TRBJ1-1
clone size: many
D gene: .
CDR3 protein: CASSDPGGTEAFF
CDR3 DNA: TGTGCCAGCAGCGATCCGGGGGGCACTGAAGCTTTCTTT

V gene: TRBV5-1
J gene: TRBJ2-5
clone size: many
D gene: .
CDR3 protein: CASSLGGVEETQYF
CDR3 DNA: TGCGCCAGCAGCTTGGGAGGGGTGGAAGAGACCCAGTACTTC

V gene: TRBV7-9
J gene: TRBJ1-2
clone size: many
D gene: TRBD1
CDR3 protein: CASSQNRGESYGYTF
CDR3 DNA: TGTGCCAGCAGCCAGAACAGGGGGGAGAGCTATGGCTACACCTTC

V gene: TRBV2
J gene: TRBJ2-3
clone size: many
D gene: .
CDR3 protein: CASKIDITDTQYF
CDR3 DNA: TGTGCCAGCAAAATTGACATCACAGATACGCAGTATTTT

V gene: TRBV23-1
J gene: TRBJ2-7
clone size: many
D gene: .
CDR3 protein: CASSLNRLDEQYF
CDR3 DNA: TGCGCCAGCAGTCTAAATCGGCTGGACGAGCAGTACTTC

V gene: TRBV7-2
J gene: TRBJ2-6
clone size: few
D gene: TRBD1
CDR3 protein: CASTYRGALSGANVLTF
CDR3 DNA: TGTGCCAGCACCTACAGGGGGGCCCTCTCTGGGGCCAACGTCCTGACTTTC

V gene: TRBV6-1
J gene: TRBJ1-4
clone size: many
D gene: .
CDR3 protein: CASSVGRTAEKLFF
CDR3 DNA: TGTGCCAGCAGCGTCGGGAGGACGGCTGAAAAACTGTTTTTT

V gene: TRBV4-3
J gene: TRBJ2-1
clone size: many
D gene: .
CDR3 protein: CASSRRPGLEQFF
CDR3 DNA: TGCGCCAGCAGCCGAAGACCGGGTCTTGAGCAGTTCTTC

V gene: TRBV5-1
J gene: TRBJ2-1
clone size: many
D gene: TRBD2
CDR3 protein: CASRPVSGSSYNEQFF
CDR3 DNA: TGCGCCAGCAGACCTGTTAGCGGGAGCTCCTACAATGAGCAGTTCTTC

V gene: TRBV20-1
J gene: TRBJ1-1
clone size: many
D gene: .
CDR3 protein: CSARIRNTEAFF
CDR3 DNA: TGCAGTGCTAGGATCAGGAACACTGAAGCTTTCTTT

V gene: TRBV7-2
J gene: TRBJ2-1
clone size: .
D gene: .
CDR3 protein: CASSIGTPSYNEQFF
CDR3 DNA: TGTGCCAGCAGCATCGGGACCCCGTCCTACAATGAGCAGTTCTTC

V gene: TRBV20-1
J gene: TRBJ1-4
clone size: many
D gene: .
CDR3 protein: CSAHRAATNEKLFF
CDR3 DNA: TGCAGTGCTCACAGGGCTGCAACTAATGAAAAACTGTTTTTT

V gene: TRBV5-1
J gene: TRBJ2-7
clone size: many
D gene: .
CDR3 protein: CASSLEASFGEQYF
CDR3 DNA: TGCGCCAGCAGCTTGGAGGCTAGTTTCGGCGAGCAGTACTTC

V gene: TRBV4-3
J gene: TRBJ2-6
clone size: many
D gene: TRBD2
CDR3 protein: CASRGTGGASGANVLTF
CDR3 DNA: TGCGCCAGCAGGGGTACCGGGGGGGCTTCTGGGGCCAACGTCCTGACTTTC

V gene: TRBV9
J gene: TRBJ2-3
clone size: many
D gene: .
CDR3 protein: CASGDYDTQYF
CDR3 DNA: TGTGCCAGCGGGGATTATGATACGCAGTATTTT

V gene: TRBV11-2
J gene: TRBJ2-3
clone size: few
D gene: .
CDR3 protein: CASSTGTQPRTDTQYF
CDR3 DNA: TGTGCCAGCAGTACCGGGACTCAACCTCGCACAGATACGCAGTATTTT

V gene: TRBV7-2
J gene: TRBJ1-1
clone size: many
D gene: .
CDR3 protein: CASSLVGVAEAFF
CDR3 DNA: TGTGCCAGCAGCTTAGTAGGAGTCGCTGAAGCTTTCTTT

V gene: TRBV6-2/TRBV6-3
J gene: TRBJ2-2
clone size: few
D gene: .
CDR3 protein: CASSYSVGELFF
CDR3 DNA: TGTGCCAGCAGTTACAGCGTCGGGGAGCTGTTTTTT

V gene: TRBV6-2/TRBV6-3
J gene: TRBJ2-7
clone size: few
D gene: .
CDR3 protein: CASSPRQGGTYEQYF
CDR3 DNA: TGTGCCAGCAGCCCACGGCAGGGGGGGACCTACGAGCAGTACTTC

V gene: TRBV20-1
J gene: TRBJ2-3
clone size: many
D gene: TRBD2
CDR3 protein: CSARVGGGTDTQYF
CDR3 DNA: TGCAGTGCTAGAGTGGGGGGGGGCACAGATACGCAGTATTTT

V gene: TRBV7-2
J gene: TRBJ2-5
clone size: many
D gene: TRBD1
CDR3 protein: CASSLKTGWVTQYF
CDR3 DNA: TGTGCCAGCAGCTTGAAGACAGGGTGGGTGACCCAGTACTTC

V gene: TRBV24-1
J gene: TRBJ2-1
clone size: many
D gene: .
CDR3 protein: CATSDLSSTKQFF
CDR3 DNA: TGTGCCACCAGTGATTTATCATCTACAAAGCAGTTCTTC

V gene: TRBV10-3
J gene: TRBJ2-1
clone size: many
D gene: .
CDR3 protein: CAIVTSYNEQFF
CDR3 DNA: TGTGCCATCGTAACTTCCTACAATGAGCAGTTCTTC

V gene: TRBV20-1
J gene: TRBJ1-3
clone size: few
D gene: .
CDR3 protein: CCARSAVTVSGNTIYF
CDR3 DNA: TGCTGTGCTAGATCGGCCGTGACCGTCTCTGGAAACACCATATATTTT

V gene: TRBV5-1
J gene: TRBJ2-1
clone size: many
D gene: .
CDR3 protein: CASSLWEQGRNEQFF
CDR3 DNA: TGCGCCAGCAGCTTGTGGGAGCAGGGGAGGAATGAGCAGTTCTTC

V gene: TRBV11-2
J gene: TRBJ1-4
clone size: many
D gene: .
CDR3 protein: CASSFDGQKHNEKLFF
CDR3 DNA: TGTGCCAGCAGCTTCGACGGACAGAAACATAATGAAAAACTGTTTTTT

V gene: TRBV9
J gene: TRBJ2-5
clone size: many
D gene: TRBD2
CDR3 protein: CASSPSGKRGETQYF
CDR3 DNA: TGTGCCAGCAGCCCCTCAGGAAAGCGGGGCGAGACCCAGTACTTC

V gene: TRBV7-9
J gene: TRBJ2-1
clone size: few
D gene: TRBD2
CDR3 protein: CASILGSPGGLGNEQFF
CDR3 DNA: TGTGCCAGCATTTTAGGGTCCCCGGGAGGTCTAGGTAATGAGCAGTTCTTC

V gene: TRBV19
J gene: TRBJ2-7
clone size: few
D gene: TRBD2
CDR3 protein: CASSLERGSSYEQYF
CDR3 DNA: TGTGCCAGTAGTCTCGAGCGGGGGAGCTCCTACGAGCAGTACTTC

V gene: TRBV7-2
J gene: TRBJ2-5
clone size: many
D gene: TRBD2
CDR3 protein: CASSFQGGEETQYF
CDR3 DNA: TGTGCCAGCAGCTTCCAGGGAGGGGAGGAGACCCAGTACTTC

V gene: TRBV20-1
J gene: TRBJ1-4
clone size: many
D gene: .
CDR3 protein: CSAKAGATNEKLFF
CDR3 DNA: TGCAGTGCTAAGGCCGGTGCAACTAATGAAAAACTGTTTTTT

V gene: TRBV5-4
J gene: TRBJ2-5
clone size: many
D gene: .
CDR3 protein: CASSLINQEETQYF
CDR3 DNA: TGTGCCAGCAGCTTGATTAATCAGGAAGAGACCCAGTACTTC